This entry lists 11 T cell receptor beta chains sequenced from one sample in a study of T-cell reconstitution after alpha-beta-depleted transplantation in children (dated by TCRdb to the mid-2010s). The library came from PCR. The sequencing machine was an Illumina HiSeq 2500. TCR library preparation used molecular barcoding, with unique molecular identifiers applied to normalize quantification of the TCRbeta repertoire. Using fastp trimming at Q25 and MiXCR clonotype assembly, TCRdb reanalyzed the public sequencing data and kept in-frame beta chains. For every CDR3 protein sequence, its rows merge into one entry that carries the most common genes and DNA. For this sample the table gives about 580,000 distinct CDR3 sequences, of which more than 20% were detected only once. The ten largest clones add up to over 12% of the sample. The treatment or condition label, read with the paper, signifies: allogeneic hematopoietic cell transplantation with graft depleted of TCRalphabeta T cells and CD19 B cells.

The sequencing used PBMCs, mostly from graft donor cells, collected 360 days after TCRalphabeta/CD19-depleted stem cell transplant. These receptors came from a boy younger than two who had a stem cell transplant for acute myeloid leukemia, so the T cells may come from the graft donor.

This clonotype was observed a few times. The chain employs TRBV4-3 and TRBJ2-1; 10 positions match TRBD2. Trimming cost V 4 bases and J 6 bases; bases outside gene matches: 6. The germline CDR1 and CDR2 sequences are LGHNA and YSLEER. This CDR3 region has 15 residues. The CDR3 protein is CASSLGLASINEQFF. The CDR3 DNA reads as TGCGCCAGCAGCCTGGGACTAGCGTCTATCAATGAGCAGTTCTTC.

V gene TRBV10-2 combines with J gene TRBJ1-5; no reliable D call. The germline V and J ends were trimmed by 4 bases and 9 bases, with 19 bases remaining between them. Germline assignment: CDR1 WSHSY and CDR2 SAAADI. This CDR3 has 15 residues. The CDR3 loop reads CASSVRANGIGPQHF. DNA of the CDR3: TGCGCCAGCAGTGTAAGGGCAAACGGAATCGGGCCCCAGCATTTT.

This clonotype has just a few counts. The chain employs TRBV6-5 and TRBJ2-2; the D gene is possibly TRBD1 (5 bases). The CDR3 sequence is 12 residues long. V was shortened by 2 bases and J by 11 bases, with 9 bases between the two germline ends. From germline, CDR1 is MNHEY and CDR2 SVGAGI. The CDR3 here is CASSYRQGELFF. The CDR3 DNA reads TGTGCCAGCAGTTACAGGCAGGGAGAGCTGTTTTTT.

The J gene is TRBJ2-7, the V gene TRBV25-1, with 10 positions matching TRBD1. CDR3 length: 16 residues. The J segment lost 1 base and the V segment lost 5 bases, leaving 8 bases of the junction unmatched. Germline values: CDR1 MGHDK, CDR2 SYGVNS. CDR3 protein: CASSPRTGGGSYEQYF. The DNA for the CDR3 is TGTGCCAGCAGTCCGCGGACAGGGGGTGGGTCCTACGAGCAGTACTTC.

The V and J genes are TRBV6-5 and TRBJ1-2, with D maybe TRBD1 (5 bases). The CDR3 is made up of 15 amino acids. Germline V gene lookup returns CDR1 MNHEY and CDR2 SVGAGI. The germline V and J ends were trimmed by 0 bases and 4 bases, with 12 bases remaining between them. The CDR3 protein is CASSYSMGRPYGYTF. In nucleotides, the CDR3 is TGTGCCAGCAGTTACTCGATGGGACGCCCCTATGGCTACACCTTC.

This clonotype was seen ten or more times. The chain combines TRBV20-1 with TRBJ2-2; TRBD2 matches 11 bases. Per the germline V gene, CDR1 is DFQATT and CDR2 is SNEGSKA (reference sequence). The V gene end was trimmed by 5 bases and the J gene end by 6 bases; junction bases not matched to a gene: 5. The CDR3 totals 14 residues. CDR3 nucleotides: TGCAGTGCTCCTAGCGGGGGGTGGGCCGGGGAGCTGTTTTTT. Amino acids: CSAPSGGWAGELFF.

The chain is built from TRBV4-3 and TRBJ1-2, with 8 bases lining up with TRBD1. There are 16 residues in the CDR3. Trimming took 0 bases from V and 4 from J; bases not matched to a gene: 7. The germline V gene encodes CDR1 LGHNA and CDR2 YSLEER. In DNA, the CDR3 is TGCGCCAGCAGCCAAGAAGGACAGGGTGCATCCTATGGCTACACCTTC. This codes for CASSQEGQGASYGYTF.

At least ten counts were recorded for this clonotype. The J gene is TRBJ2-6, the V gene TRBV5-1; 7 bases are a match to TRBD1. Germline V gene sequence: CDR1 SGHRS, CDR2 YFSETQ. The trim removed 4 bases at V and 0 bases at J, leaving 13 bases unmatched. CDR3 length: 19 residues. CDR3 protein: CASSPLRDRENSGANVLTF. Here the CDR3 DNA reads TGCGCCAGCAGCCCTCTCCGGGACAGAGAAAACTCTGGGGCCAACGTCCTGACTTTC.

This clonotype was picked up a small number of times. The junction does not match germline at one end; this may be a read error. This chain links TRBV20-1 with TRBJ2-5; 7 bases are a match to TRBD2. Germline values: CDR1 DFQATT, CDR2 SNEGSKA (reference sequence). CDR3 length: 16 amino acids. CDR3 protein: CSALKPGLGIREAQYF. The CDR3 DNA reads TGCAGTGCTTTGAAACCAGGACTAGGAATAAGAGAGGCCCAGTACTTC.

The rearrangement joins TRBV2 to TRBJ2-3; no firm D call. V was pared by 3 bases and J by 0 bases, with 13 bases between. The V gene's germline CDR1 is SNHLY and CDR2 FYNNEI. The length of the CDR3 is 16 residues. The CDR3 DNA reads TGTGCCAGCAGTGAGCGAGGCACCACTAGCACAGATACGCAGTATTTT. Its protein product is CASSERGTTSTDTQYF.

This clonotype showed up just a few times. CDR3 protein: CSARDWRTGRGDEKLFF. CDR3 in DNA: TGCAGTGCTAGAGATTGGAGAACAGGTAGAGGAGATGAAAAACTGTTTTTT. J is TRBJ1-4 and V is TRBV20-1; D possibly corresponds to TRBD1 (5 bases). From germline, CDR1 is DFQATT and CDR2 SNEGSKA (reference sequence). V shed 0 bases and J shed 6 bases, with 20 bases lying between them. The CDR3 length is 17 residues.